This entry concerns a single TCR beta chain. Germline V gene lookup returns CDR1 SGDLS and CDR2 YYNGEE. This CDR3 contains 12 residues. With 7 bases removed from V and 4 bases from J, the gap between germline ends came to 9 bases. These data come from a study of OX40 agonist ivuxolimab in advanced cancers. Assay: immunoSEQ multiplex PCR; the TCRdb copy retains only in-frame clones and omits some. Found here are over 90,000 clones, around 94% of them singletons; the top ten hold more than 0.15%. Sample: CD4+ or CD8+ T cells sorted from blood, taken in a trial of the OX40 agonist ivuxolimab. This clonotype originated in an adult with an advanced solid tumor such as melanoma, head and neck, liver or kidney cancer. The V gene is TRBV9, the J gene TRBJ1-3; D perhaps matches TRBD1 (6 bases). The CDR3 nucleotides are TGTGCCAGCGGGGGGGCAGGAAACACCATATATTTT. It specifies CASGGAGNTIYF.